The T cell receptor beta chain under discussion was sequenced for a study of cytomegalovirus exposure and HLA in healthy donors. Trimming removed 0 bases at V and 5 bases at J, with 16 bases between. This CDR3 region has 17 residues. Looked up from germline, CDR1 is MGHRA and CDR2 is YSYEKL. Primers: 60 Vbeta forward and 13 Jbeta reverse. Clones were sequenced by immunoSEQ multiplex PCR, and TCRdb holds only the in-frame ones, with some missing. This table holds about 25,000 clones, 79% found once. Study-level results: Clonal expansion, a later analysis showed, was greater in HLA-associated TCR beta chains than in equally common others.

In regard to this clone: The target antigen is unknown.

Sequenced material: PBMCs. This receptor was taken from a male donor in good health and CMV-seronegative. This chain connects TRBV4-1 to TRBJ1-4; D not certain. The CDR3 coding sequence is TGCGCCAGCAGCCAAGATCTTTGGGTGGGCGGGAATGAAAAACTGTTTTTT. Translated, it gives CASSQDLWVGGNEKLFF.